The source of this T cell receptor (beta chain) is a study of blood T cell repertoires in COVID-19. In the source study's methods: Estimation of nucleated cell counts relied on the amplification of reference gene primers. Assay: immunoSEQ multiplex PCR; the TCRdb copy retains only in-frame clones and omits some. D and trimming were read from the DNA, whereas the V and J calls and clone size are those reported in that table. Among nearly 250,000 clones listed, 70% to 85% were seen once. This CDR3 region has 14 residues. Germline V gene lookup returns CDR1 SGHAT and CDR2 FQNNGV. The J segment lost 4 bases and the V segment lost 7 bases, leaving 9 bases of the junction unmatched.

V is TRBV11-2 and J is TRBJ2-5; 7 nucleotides agree with TRBD2. The source of this sequence is a woman over 75 with acute or convalescent COVID-19. The sequencing input was peripheral blood. CDR3 region: CASTSGGGAETQYF. The DNA for the CDR3 is TGTGCCAGCACTAGCGGCGGAGGAGCAGAGACCCAGTACTTC.